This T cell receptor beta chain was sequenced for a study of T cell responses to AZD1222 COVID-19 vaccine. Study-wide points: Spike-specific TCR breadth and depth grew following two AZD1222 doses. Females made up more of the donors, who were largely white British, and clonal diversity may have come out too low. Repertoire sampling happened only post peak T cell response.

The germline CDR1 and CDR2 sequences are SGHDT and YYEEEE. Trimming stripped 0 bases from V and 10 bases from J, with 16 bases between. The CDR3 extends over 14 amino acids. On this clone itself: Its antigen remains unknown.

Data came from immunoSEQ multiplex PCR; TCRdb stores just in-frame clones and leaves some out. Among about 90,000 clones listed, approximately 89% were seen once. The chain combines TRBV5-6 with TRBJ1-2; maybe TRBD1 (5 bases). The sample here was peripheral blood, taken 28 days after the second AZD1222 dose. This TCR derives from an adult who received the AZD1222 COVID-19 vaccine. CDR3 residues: CASSLVEGRGDYTF. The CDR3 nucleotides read TGTGCCAGCAGCTTGGTGGAAGGGAGGGGCGACTACACCTTC.